The 5 T cell receptor beta chains listed next were all sequenced from one sample in a study of metastatic and nonmetastatic thyroid tumors. TCRdb used MiXCR to call clones anew from the PCR reads. The data show about 12,000 clones, under 25% seen once. Each patient went into thyroid surgery without having received any treatment. The material sequenced was adjacent normal tissue. The receptor source for this set is a female donor with papillary thyroid cancer or a benign thyroid nodule (not recorded which). Some clones in this sample may be carry-over from other donors' samples.

The sample holds many counts of this clone. V and J are TRBV30 and TRBJ2-5; maybe TRBD2 (6 bases). Germline lookup yields CDR1 GTSNPN and CDR2 SVGIG (reference sequence). There are 13 residues in the CDR3. Trimming took 1 base from V and 1 from J, leaving 7 bases between them. The CDR3 DNA is TGTGCCTGGAGTGGACTAGTCCAAGAGACCCAGTACTTC. This sequence encodes CAWSGLVQETQYF.

This clone showed up many times. The chain couples TRBV20-1 to TRBJ2-5; D may match TRBD1 or TRBD2 (6 bases each). CDR1 is DFQATT, CDR2 SNEGSKA, per germline (reference sequence). The CDR3 length is 13 residues. The germline V and J ends were trimmed by 3 bases and 5 bases, with 13 bases remaining between them. This CDR3 is CSASDRGLETQYF. The CDR3 nucleotides read TGCAGTGCTAGTGATCGGGGGCTGGAGACCCAGTACTTC.

This chain joins TRBV5-1 and TRBJ1-2, with 8 bases identical to TRBD1. V trimming: 0 bases; J trimming: 1 base; junction bases outside the gene matches: 2. From germline, CDR1 is SGHRS and CDR2 YFSETQ. There are 15 residues in the CDR3. The CDR3 DNA follows: TGCGCCAGCAGCTTGGGGGACAGGATTAACTATGGCTACACCTTC. This gives the protein CASSLGDRINYGYTF.

This clone was detected ten times or more. The chain is built from TRBV20-1 and TRBJ2-2, with 7 bases aligning to TRBD2. The CDR3 has 18 amino acids. V gave up 0 bases and J gave up 0 bases; unmatched junction bases: 10. Looked up from germline, CDR1 is DFQATT and CDR2 is SNEGSKA (reference sequence). The CDR3 DNA is TGCAGTGCTAGAGATCCGACCCGGGGGGAATCGAACACCGGGGAGCTGTTTTTT. This gives the protein CSARDPTRGESNTGELFF.

The sample holds many counts of this clone. The chain carries TRBV18 and TRBJ2-2; the D is unclear. The CDR3 covers 17 residues. Germline V gives CDR1 KGHSH, CDR2 LQKENI. Trimming stripped 3 bases from V and 0 bases from J, with 14 bases between. CDR3 sequence reads: CASSPFHYPTNTGELFF. CDR3 DNA: TGTGCCAGCTCACCCTTCCATTACCCTACGAACACCGGGGAGCTGTTTTTT.